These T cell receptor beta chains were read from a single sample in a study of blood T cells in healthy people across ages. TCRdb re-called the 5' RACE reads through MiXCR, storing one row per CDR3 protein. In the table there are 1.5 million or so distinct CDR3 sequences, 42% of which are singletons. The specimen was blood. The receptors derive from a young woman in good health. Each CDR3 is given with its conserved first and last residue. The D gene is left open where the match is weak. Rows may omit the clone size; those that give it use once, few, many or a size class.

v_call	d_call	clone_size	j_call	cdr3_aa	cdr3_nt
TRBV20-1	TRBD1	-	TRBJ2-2	CSATDRPASTGELFF	TGCAGTGCCACGGACAGGCCCGCCTCCACCGGGGAGCTGTTTTTT
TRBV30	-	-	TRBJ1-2	CAWSAYPGTEYYGYTF	TGTGCCTGGAGTGCCTATCCCGGGACCGAATACTATGGCTACACCTTC
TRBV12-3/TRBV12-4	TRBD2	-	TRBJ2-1	CASISGLAGVTYTEQFF	TGTGCCAGCATCTCGGGACTAGCGGGGGTTACCTACACTGAGCAGTTCTTC
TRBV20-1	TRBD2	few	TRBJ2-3	CSARDRSGGANTQYF	TGCAGTGCTAGAGATAGGAGCGGGGGGGCAAATACGCAGTATTTT
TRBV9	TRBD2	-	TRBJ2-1	CASTRTSGTYSYNEQFF	TGTGCCAGCACCAGGACTAGCGGGACGTATTCCTACAATGAGCAGTTCTTC
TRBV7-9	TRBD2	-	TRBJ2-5	CASSKSGSGETQYF	TGTGCCAGCAGCAAGAGCGGGAGTGGGGAGACCCAGTACTTC
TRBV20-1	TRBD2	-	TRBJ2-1	CSASLWTSGGEQFF	TGCAGTGCTAGTCTCTGGACTAGCGGGGGTGAGCAGTTCTTC
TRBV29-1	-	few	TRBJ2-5	CSSAGVKETQYF	TGCAGCTCGGCGGGCGTAAAAGAGACCCAGTACTTC
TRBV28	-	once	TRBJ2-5	CASSSGAPETQYF	TGTGCCAGCAGCTCAGGGGCACCGGAGACCCAGTACTTC
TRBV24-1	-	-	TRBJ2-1	CATSDGGELQFF	TGTGCCACCAGTGACGGCGGGGAGCTGCAGTTCTTC
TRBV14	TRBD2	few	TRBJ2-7	CASSQVVGTTSYEQYF	TGTGCCAGCAGCCAGGTAGTAGGGACTACCTCCTACGAGCAGTACTTC
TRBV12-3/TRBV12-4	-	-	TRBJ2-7	CASSAFLGPTYEQYF	TGTGCCAGCAGCGCCTTTTTAGGGCCAACCTACGAGCAGTACTTC
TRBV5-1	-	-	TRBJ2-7	CASSLVVGAEGSEQYF	TGCGCCAGCAGCTTAGTTGTAGGAGCGGAGGGTAGCGAGCAGTACTTC